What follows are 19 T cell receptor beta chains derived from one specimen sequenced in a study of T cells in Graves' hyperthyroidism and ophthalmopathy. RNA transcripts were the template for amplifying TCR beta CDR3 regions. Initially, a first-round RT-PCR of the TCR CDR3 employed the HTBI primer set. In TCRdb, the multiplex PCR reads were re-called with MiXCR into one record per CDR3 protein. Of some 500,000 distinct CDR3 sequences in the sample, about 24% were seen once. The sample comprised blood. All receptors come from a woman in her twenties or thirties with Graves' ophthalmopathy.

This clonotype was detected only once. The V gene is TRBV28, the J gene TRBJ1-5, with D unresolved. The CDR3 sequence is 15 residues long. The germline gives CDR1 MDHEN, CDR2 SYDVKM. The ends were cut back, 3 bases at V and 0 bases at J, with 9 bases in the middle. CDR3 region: CASSLWQVSNQPQHF. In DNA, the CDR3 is TGTGCCAGCAGTTTGTGGCAGGTTAGCAATCAGCCCCAGCATTTT.

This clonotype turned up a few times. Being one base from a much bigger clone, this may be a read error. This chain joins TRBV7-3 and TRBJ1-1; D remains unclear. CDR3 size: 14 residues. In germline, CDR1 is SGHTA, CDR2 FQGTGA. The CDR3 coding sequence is TGTGCCAGCAGCTTATCCAGCATGAACACTGAAGCTTGCTTT. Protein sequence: CASSLSSMNTEACF.

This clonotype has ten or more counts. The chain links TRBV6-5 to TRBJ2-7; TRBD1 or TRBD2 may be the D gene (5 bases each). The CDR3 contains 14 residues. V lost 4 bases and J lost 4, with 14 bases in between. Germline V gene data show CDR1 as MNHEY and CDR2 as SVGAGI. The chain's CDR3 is CASSSDITGYEQYF. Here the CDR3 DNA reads TGTGCCAGCAGTTCGGACATAACGGGATACGAGCAGTACTTC.

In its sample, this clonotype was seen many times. CDR3 protein: CASRTSNQPQHF. The CDR3 region has the DNA TGTGCCAGCAGGACCAGTAATCAGCCCCAGCATTTT. The V and J genes are TRBV12-3 or TRBV12-4 and TRBJ1-5; D is uncertain. The CDR3 sequence is 12 residues long. V lost 6 bases and J 4 bases, leaving 7 bases between the germline ends.

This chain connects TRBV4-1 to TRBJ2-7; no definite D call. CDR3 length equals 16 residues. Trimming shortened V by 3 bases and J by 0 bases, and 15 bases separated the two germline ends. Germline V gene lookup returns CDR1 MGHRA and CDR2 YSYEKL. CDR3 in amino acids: CASSHPWRTASYEQYF. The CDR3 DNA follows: TGCGCCAGCAGCCACCCCTGGCGAACAGCCTCCTACGAGCAGTACTTC.

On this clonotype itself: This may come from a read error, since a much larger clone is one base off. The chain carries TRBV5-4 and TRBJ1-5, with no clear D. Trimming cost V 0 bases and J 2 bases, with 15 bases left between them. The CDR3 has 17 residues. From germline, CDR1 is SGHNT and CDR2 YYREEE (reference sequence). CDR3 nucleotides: TGTGCCAGCAGCTTGGCTGCGGGTACCGATTGCAATCAGCCCCAGCATTTT. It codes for CASSLAAGTDCNQPQHF.

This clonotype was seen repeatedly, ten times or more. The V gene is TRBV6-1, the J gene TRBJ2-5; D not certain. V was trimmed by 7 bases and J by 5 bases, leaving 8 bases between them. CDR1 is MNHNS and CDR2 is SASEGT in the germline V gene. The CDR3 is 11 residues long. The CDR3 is CASKIWETQYF. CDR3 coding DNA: TGTGCCAGCAAGATCTGGGAGACCCAGTACTTC.

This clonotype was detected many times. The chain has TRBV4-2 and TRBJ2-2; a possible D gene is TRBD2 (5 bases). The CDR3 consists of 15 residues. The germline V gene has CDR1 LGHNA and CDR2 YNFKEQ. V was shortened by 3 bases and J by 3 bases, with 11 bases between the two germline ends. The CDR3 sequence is CASSQELLDTGELFF. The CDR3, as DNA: TGTGCCAGCAGCCAGGAACTACTAGACACCGGGGAGCTGTTTTTT.

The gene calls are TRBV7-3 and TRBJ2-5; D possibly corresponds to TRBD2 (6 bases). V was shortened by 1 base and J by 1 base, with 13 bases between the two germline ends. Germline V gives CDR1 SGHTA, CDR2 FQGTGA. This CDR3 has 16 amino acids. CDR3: CASSLNSGAGQETQYF. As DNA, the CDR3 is TGTGCCAGCAGCTTAAACTCTGGAGCGGGCCAAGAGACCCAGTACTTC.

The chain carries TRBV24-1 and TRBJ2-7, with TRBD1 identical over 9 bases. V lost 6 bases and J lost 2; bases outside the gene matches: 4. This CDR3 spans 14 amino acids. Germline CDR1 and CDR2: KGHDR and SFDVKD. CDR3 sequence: CATSTGGKAYEQYF. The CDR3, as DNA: TGTGCCACCAGTACAGGGGGCAAGGCCTACGAGCAGTACTTC.

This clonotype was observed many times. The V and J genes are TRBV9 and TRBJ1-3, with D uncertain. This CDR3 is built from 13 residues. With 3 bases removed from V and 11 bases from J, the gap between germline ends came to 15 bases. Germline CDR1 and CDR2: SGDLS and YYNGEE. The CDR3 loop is CASSASSTSAIYF. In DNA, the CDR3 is TGTGCCAGCAGCGCGTCATCGACTTCCGCCATATATTTT.

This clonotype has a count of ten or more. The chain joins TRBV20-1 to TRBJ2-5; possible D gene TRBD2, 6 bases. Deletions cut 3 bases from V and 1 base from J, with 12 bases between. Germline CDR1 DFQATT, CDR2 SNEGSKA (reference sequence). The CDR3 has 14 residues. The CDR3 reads CSARRGGTQETQYF. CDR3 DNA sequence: TGCAGTGCTAGGCGGGGCGGGACCCAAGAGACCCAGTACTTC.

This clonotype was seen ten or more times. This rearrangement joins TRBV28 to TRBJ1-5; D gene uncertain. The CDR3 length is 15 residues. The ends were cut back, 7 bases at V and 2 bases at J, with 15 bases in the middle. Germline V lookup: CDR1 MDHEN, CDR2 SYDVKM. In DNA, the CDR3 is TGTGCCAGCACCCCTAAAGGACTCGGCAATCAGCCCCAGCATTTT. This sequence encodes CASTPKGLGNQPQHF. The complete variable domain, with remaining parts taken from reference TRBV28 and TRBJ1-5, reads DVKVTQSSRYLVKRTGEKVFLECVQDMDHENMFWYRQDPGLGLRLIYFSYDVKMKEKGDIPEGYSVSREKKERFSLILESASTNQTSMYLCASTPKGLGNQPQHFGDGTRLSIL.

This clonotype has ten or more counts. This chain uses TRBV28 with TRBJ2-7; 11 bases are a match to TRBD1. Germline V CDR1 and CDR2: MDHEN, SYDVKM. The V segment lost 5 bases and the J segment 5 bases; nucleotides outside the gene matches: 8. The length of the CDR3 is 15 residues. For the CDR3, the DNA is TGTGCCAGCAGTCCTATTGGACAGGGGGCCCACGAGCAGTACTTC. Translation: CASSPIGQGAHEQYF.

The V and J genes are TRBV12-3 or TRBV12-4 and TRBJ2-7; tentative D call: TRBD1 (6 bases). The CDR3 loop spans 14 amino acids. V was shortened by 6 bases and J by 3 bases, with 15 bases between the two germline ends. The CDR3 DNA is TGTGCCAGCAGCCTCCCGGGACAACTCTACGAGCAGTACTTC. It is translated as CASSLPGQLYEQYF.

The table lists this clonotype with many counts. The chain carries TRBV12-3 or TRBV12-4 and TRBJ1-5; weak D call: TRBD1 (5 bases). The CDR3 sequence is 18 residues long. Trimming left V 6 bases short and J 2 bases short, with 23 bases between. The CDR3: CASSPTRWRGEGNQPQHF. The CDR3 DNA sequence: TGTGCCAGCAGCCCCACCCGATGGAGGGGTGAGGGCAATCAGCCCCAGCATTTT.

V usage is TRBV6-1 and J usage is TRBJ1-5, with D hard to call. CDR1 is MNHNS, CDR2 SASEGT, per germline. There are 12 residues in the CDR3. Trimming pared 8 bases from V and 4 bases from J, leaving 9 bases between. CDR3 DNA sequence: TGTGCCAGCCGAAGAGCTAATCAGCCCCAGCATTTT. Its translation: CASRRANQPQHF.

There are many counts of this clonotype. The CDR3 sequence is CASSAFGEQYF. The CDR3 DNA follows: TGTGCCAGCAGCGCCTTTGGAGAGCAGTACTTC. This chain joins TRBV2 and TRBJ2-7; D not certain. The CDR3 length is 11 residues. Germline values: CDR1 SNHLY, CDR2 FYNNEI. V shed 6 bases and J shed 7 bases, with 10 bases lying between them.

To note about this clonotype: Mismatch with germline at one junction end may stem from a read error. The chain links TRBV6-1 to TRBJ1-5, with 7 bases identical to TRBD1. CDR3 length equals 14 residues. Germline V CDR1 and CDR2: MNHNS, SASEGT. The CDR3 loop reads CASRRQGWSQPQRF. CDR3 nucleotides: TGTGCCAGCAGACGACAGGGTTGGAGTCAGCCCCAGCGGTTT.